One sample yielded the 32 T cell receptor beta chains listed below, sequenced in a study of cytomegalovirus exposure and HLA in healthy donors. Primers: 60 Vbeta forward and 13 Jbeta reverse. TCRdb's copy holds only in-frame clones and misses some; the assay was immunoSEQ multiplex PCR. This sample's table has around 210,000 clones. Source material: PBMCs. The receptors derive from a girl under 10 years old in good health and CMV-seropositive.

The gene calls are TRBV28 and TRBJ2-1, with TRBD2 identical over 8 bases. The CDR3 loop spans 16 amino acids. J gave up 2 bases and V 7 bases, and 10 bases lay outside the gene matches. Germline CDR1 and CDR2: MDHEN and SYDVKM. The CDR3 sequence: CASTVSGGVAYNEQFF. CDR3 nucleotide sequence: TGTGCCAGCACCGTATCGGGGGGGGTAGCCTACAATGAGCAGTTCTTC.

The chain joins TRBV5-1 to TRBJ2-7; D is possibly TRBD2 (5 bases). CDR3 size: 16 residues. The germline gives CDR1 SGHRS, CDR2 YFSETQ. V lost 0 bases and J lost 6, with 19 bases in between. CDR3 in DNA: TGCGCCAGCAGCTTGGGAAAGGTCCTAGGCGAGGGCGAGCAGTACTTC. It translates to CASSLGKVLGEGEQYF.

For this clone: The junction and the germline gene differ at one end; a read error may be behind it. The chain carries TRBV2 and TRBJ1-2; D ambiguous. Germline loops: CDR1 SNHLY, CDR2 FYNNEI. The CDR3 spans 11 residues. The CDR3 nucleotides are TGTGCCAGCAGCGAAGGCGGTAGCTACACCTTC. Encoded protein: CASSEGGSYTF.

This rearrangement joins TRBV5-1 to TRBJ2-7, with unresolved D. CDR3 size: 14 residues. V shed 4 bases and J shed 0 bases, with 11 bases lying between them. In germline, CDR1 is SGHRS, CDR2 YFSETQ. The CDR3 DNA reads TGCGCCAGCAGCCAGACTCTCAGCTCCTACGAGCAGTACTTC. Translating it yields CASSQTLSSYEQYF.

The genes are TRBV10-3 and TRBJ2-7; TRBD2 aligns across 7 bases. Germline V gene lookup returns CDR1 ENHRY and CDR2 SYGVKD. V shed 5 bases and J 6 bases; nucleotides not matched to a gene: 7. This CDR3 is built from 13 residues. CDR3: CAISPGLVSEQYF. The CDR3 DNA sequence: TGTGCCATCAGTCCAGGACTAGTGAGCGAGCAGTACTTC.

This chain joins TRBV28 and TRBJ2-7; 7 bases match TRBD2. This CDR3 is 13 amino acids long. Germline-derived CDR1 and CDR2 are MDHEN and SYDVKM. The J segment lost 1 base and the V segment lost 8 bases, leaving 5 bases of the junction unmatched. The CDR3 DNA reads as TGTGCCAGCGGGAGGGCAATTTCCTACGAGCAGTACTTC. Its translation is CASGRAISYEQYF.

The chain joins TRBV7-9 to TRBJ2-2; 10 bases match TRBD1. The CDR3 is 17 residues long. The germline V gene encodes CDR1 SEHNR and CDR2 FQNEAQ (reference sequence). Trimming removed 5 bases from V and 6 bases from J; junction bases left unmatched: 12. The CDR3 sequence: CASSQGGQGRVAGELFF. In DNA form, the CDR3 reads TGTGCCAGCAGCCAAGGGGGACAGGGGAGGGTCGCCGGGGAGCTGTTTTTT.

J is TRBJ2-1 and V is TRBV11-2, with TRBD2 matching over 9 bases. The ends lost 5 bases at V and 7 bases at J; junction bases unmatched: 18. Germline CDR1 SGHAT, CDR2 FQNNGV. This CDR3 has 18 amino acids. CDR3 in amino acids: CASSPRGGAGGPINEQFF. The CDR3 DNA reads as TGTGCCAGCAGCCCACGCGGGGGGGCGGGAGGGCCTATTAATGAGCAGTTCTTC.

The V and J genes are TRBV4-2 and TRBJ2-3; TRBD2 agrees at 15 bases. Losses at the gene ends were 3 bases for V and 4 bases for J; bases not matched to a gene: 8. This CDR3 spans 18 amino acids. Germline V gene sequence: CDR1 LGHNA, CDR2 YNFKEQ. CDR3 sequence: CASSHHGLAGGPPDTQYF. DNA of the CDR3: TGTGCCAGCAGCCACCACGGACTAGCGGGAGGGCCCCCAGATACGCAGTATTTT.

The V gene is TRBV6-1, the J gene TRBJ2-7; a possible D gene is TRBD2 (5 bases). The V end was cut by 6 bases, the J end by 2 bases, with 11 bases between. This CDR3 comprises 13 residues. CDR1 and CDR2 from the germline V gene are MNHNS and SASEGT. The CDR3: CASRDWTPYEQYF. The CDR3 region has the DNA TGTGCCAGCAGAGATTGGACTCCCTACGAGCAGTACTTC.

The chain links TRBV25-1 to TRBJ2-7, with D perhaps TRBD2 (5 bases). Germline lookup yields CDR1 MGHDK and CDR2 SYGVNS. V was clipped by 7 bases and J by 2 bases, with 15 bases between them. The CDR3 sequence is 14 residues long. The CDR3 spells CASTPGIGPYEQYF. The DNA of the CDR3 is TGTGCCAGCACACCCGGGATAGGGCCCTACGAGCAGTACTTC.

The chain joins TRBV13 to TRBJ1-3, with 8 bases matching TRBD1. With V trimmed by 5 bases and J by 4 bases, 10 bases remained unmatched. The CDR3 has 16 residues. Germline V gives CDR1 PRHDT, CDR2 FYEKMQ (reference sequence). The CDR3 spells CASSLTGALSGNTIYF. The CDR3, as DNA: TGTGCCAGCAGCCTGACAGGGGCATTAAGCGGAAACACCATATATTTT.

The rearrangement links TRBV7-9 to TRBJ1-4; D is perhaps TRBD1 (6 bases). Germline lookup yields CDR1 SEHNR and CDR2 FQNEAQ (reference sequence). There are 15 residues in the CDR3. V lost 5 bases, J lost 7 bases, and 17 bases lay in between. The CDR3, as DNA: TGTGCCAGCAGCCCTGGGAGGGGGGAGAGTGAAAAACTGTTTTTT. It is translated as CASSPGRGESEKLFF.

This chain uses TRBV5-1 with TRBJ2-3; a possible D gene is TRBD2 (6 bases). Trimming stripped 3 bases from V and 2 bases from J, with 13 bases between. This CDR3 contains 15 residues. Germline V lookup: CDR1 SGHRS, CDR2 YFSETQ. In nucleotides, the CDR3 is TGCGCCAGCAGCTCTGAGACGGGGGTCACAGATACGCAGTATTTT. It translates to CASSSETGVTDTQYF.

The chain carries TRBV28 and TRBJ1-4; D not certain. Between the trimmed V and J ends, which lost 11 bases and 7 bases, there was a span of 20 bases. The CDR3 extends over 14 amino acids. The germline gives CDR1 MDHEN, CDR2 SYDVKM. CDR3: CASTLTPSSEKLFF. DNA for the CDR3: TGTGCCTCTACCCTGACTCCCTCCAGTGAAAAACTGTTTTTT.

J is TRBJ1-3 and V is TRBV29-1; possibly TRBD1 for D (6 bases). The V gene lost 5 bases and the J gene lost 3 bases, with 23 bases spanning the gap. Germline CDR1 reads SQVTM; CDR2 reads ANQGSEA. The CDR3 has 17 residues. The CDR3 is CSVQLPELGGHGNTIYF. DNA of the CDR3: TGCAGCGTTCAGTTGCCCGAGCTCGGGGGGCATGGAAACACCATATATTTT.

The chain combines TRBV7-2 with TRBJ2-7; D gene unclear. This CDR3 has 13 amino acids. From germline, CDR1 is SGHTA and CDR2 FQGNSA. Between the trimmed V and J ends, which lost 4 bases and 2 bases, there was a span of 9 bases. CDR3 region: CASSSSGAYEQYF. The CDR3 DNA reads as TGTGCCAGCAGCTCCTCCGGTGCCTACGAGCAGTACTTC. Full variable domain (remainder filled in from reference TRBV7-2 and TRBJ2-7): GAGVSQSPSNKVTEKGKDVELRCDPISGHTALYWYRQSLGQGLEFLIYFQGNSAPDKSGLPSDRFSAERTGGSVSTLTIQRTQQEDSAVYLCASSSSGAYEQYFGPGTRLTVT.

V gene TRBV29-1 combines with J gene TRBJ2-5, with TRBD1 identical over 12 bases. Near its end, the DNA agrees better with TRBJ2-7, so the J call may be wrong. Per germline, CDR1 SQVTM and CDR2 ANQGSEA. The CDR3 extends over 15 amino acids. CDR3 sequence: CSVAPGTGGLYEQYF. As DNA, the CDR3 is TGCAGCGTCGCCCCCGGGACAGGGGGCCTCTACGAGCAGTACTTC.

For the CDR3, the DNA is TGTGCCAGCAGCTTAGACAGGGGAGTGAGCACAGATACGCAGTATTTT. It encodes CASSLDRGVSTDTQYF. V gene TRBV27 combines with J gene TRBJ2-3, with 8 bases identical to TRBD1. CDR1 is MNHEY, CDR2 SMNVEV, per germline (reference sequence). The CDR3 has 16 amino acids. V trimming: 6 bases; J trimming: 0 bases; junction bases outside the gene matches: 8.

The chain joins TRBV7-2 to TRBJ2-3, with 13 nucleotides matching TRBD2. The germline gives CDR1 SGHTA, CDR2 FQGNSA. The CDR3 extends over 18 amino acids. With V trimmed by 5 bases and J by 2 bases, 10 bases remained unmatched. The CDR3 DNA reads TGTGCCAGCAGCCGCGGGACTAGCGGGATACGATTCACAGATACGCAGTATTTT. Protein: CASSRGTSGIRFTDTQYF.

CDR3 bases: TGTGCCAGCAAATACGGGGAATCCGGGATCCAGCAGTACTTC. It encodes CASKYGESGIQQYF. The V and J genes are TRBV6-5 and TRBJ2-5; maybe TRBD2 (5 bases). This CDR3 region has 14 residues. V was trimmed by 7 bases and J by 11 bases, leaving 23 bases between them. Germline lookup yields CDR1 MNHEY and CDR2 SVGAGI.

The chain combines TRBV28 with TRBJ2-7, with a tentative D call TRBD2 (6 bases). This CDR3 comprises 17 residues. CDR1 and CDR2 from the germline V gene are MDHEN and SYDVKM. Trimming pared 0 bases from V and 2 bases from J, leaving 17 bases between. The CDR3 reads CASSLWGPGGRPYEQYF. CDR3 nucleotide sequence: TGTGCCAGCAGTTTATGGGGCCCCGGAGGGAGACCCTACGAGCAGTACTTC.

This sequence joins TRBV19 and TRBJ1-1, with D uncertain. Deletions cut 3 bases from V and 5 bases from J, with 10 bases between. The CDR3 runs to 13 residues. Germline V gene sequence: CDR1 LNHDA, CDR2 SQIVND (reference sequence). DNA of the CDR3: TGTGCCAGTAGTATTGTAAAGAGGACTGAAGCTTTCTTT. Encoded protein: CASSIVKRTEAFF.

The V gene is TRBV30, the J gene TRBJ1-1, with D unresolved. The CDR3 is made up of 11 amino acids. CDR1 and CDR2 from the germline V gene are GTSNPN and SVGIG (reference sequence). Trimming took off 3 bases at V and 6 bases at J, with 8 bases between the two ends. CDR3 sequence: CAWSFNSEAFF. The CDR3 nucleotides read TGTGCCTGGAGCTTTAACTCTGAAGCTTTCTTT. Looking up the rest from reference TRBV30 and TRBJ1-1 gives the full variable domain: SQTIHQWPATLVQPVGSPLSLECTVEGTSNPNLYWYRQAAGRGLQLLFYSVGIGQISSEVPQNLSASRPQDRQFILSSKKLLLSDSGFYLCAWSFNSEAFFGQGTRLTVV.

This chain joins TRBV15 and TRBJ1-2, with 7 bases fitting TRBD1. This CDR3 has 14 residues. Trimming removed 1 base from V and 8 bases from J; junction bases left unmatched: 7. Germline values: CDR1 LNHNV, CDR2 YYDKDF (reference sequence). CDR3 nucleotides: TGTGCCACCAGCAGAGTCCCGGGACAGTTCGGCTACACCTTC. It yields the protein CATSRVPGQFGYTF.

V gene TRBV4-1 combines with J gene TRBJ2-1; 10 positions agree with TRBD1. The CDR3 extends over 16 amino acids. The trim removed 1 base at V and 3 bases at J, leaving 3 bases unmatched. Germline V gives CDR1 MGHRA, CDR2 YSYEKL. Here the CDR3 reads CASSQVGTGVYNEQFF. The CDR3 DNA sequence: TGCGCCAGCAGCCAAGTTGGGACAGGGGTCTACAATGAGCAGTTCTTC.

The rearrangement joins TRBV28 to TRBJ1-5, with 8 bases that match TRBD1. This CDR3 has 15 amino acids. With 4 bases clipped from V and 2 bases from J, the junction kept 4 bases outside the gene matches. CDR1 and CDR2 from the germline V gene are MDHEN and SYDVKM. CDR3 DNA: TGTGCCAGCAGTTCCCAGGGGGCTCGCAATCAGCCCCAGCATTTT. Translation gives CASSSQGARNQPQHF.

J is TRBJ1-2 and V is TRBV4-2; a weak D match, TRBD1 (6 bases). The V and J ends lost 0 bases and 7 bases respectively, with 18 bases between them. CDR1 is LGHNA and CDR2 is YNFKEQ in the germline V gene. CDR3 length equals 16 residues. CDR3 bases: TGTGCCAGCAGCCAAGAAGACCGGGACACGAGACGTGGCTACACCTTC. This encodes CASSQEDRDTRRGYTF.

The chain employs TRBV10-1 and TRBJ2-3; 7 nucleotides match TRBD1. V was clipped by 4 bases and J by 1 base; unmatched bases: 5. CDR3 length equals 15 residues. The germline gives CDR1 WNHNN, CDR2 SYGVQD (reference sequence). CDR3 sequence (DNA): TGCGCCAGCAGTGGCGGAGGACAGGGCACAGATACGCAGTATTTT. Protein: CASSGGGQGTDTQYF.

The chain links TRBV5-1 to TRBJ1-2, with D possibly being TRBD1 (6 bases). Trimming took off 0 bases at V and 7 bases at J, with 13 bases between the two ends. The CDR3 runs 14 residues. Per germline, CDR1 SGHRS and CDR2 YFSETQ. The CDR3 region has the DNA TGCGCCAGCAGCTTGGAGGCAGGGGATAGTGGCTACACCTTC. Its protein product is CASSLEAGDSGYTF.

This chain uses TRBV4-1 with TRBJ2-3; D is unresolved. The length of the CDR3 is 15 residues. Between the trimmed V and J ends, which lost 1 base and 6 bases, there was a span of 14 bases. CDR1 and CDR2 from the germline V gene are MGHRA and YSYEKL. CDR3 in amino acids: CASSQAPFEEDTQYF. In nucleotides, the CDR3 is TGCGCCAGCAGCCAAGCCCCCTTCGAGGAGGATACGCAGTATTTT.

J is TRBJ2-7 and V is TRBV30; D remains ambiguous. V shed 3 bases and J shed 0 bases, with 9 bases lying between them. The CDR3 has 13 residues. Germline V CDR1 and CDR2: GTSNPN, SVGIG (reference sequence). The CDR3 sequence: CAWSGWSSYEQYF. DNA of the CDR3: TGTGCCTGGAGCGGTTGGAGCTCCTACGAGCAGTACTTC.